Described below is a single T cell receptor (beta chain) sequence and its context. Its specificity is unknown. This record belongs to a study of blood T cells in healthy people across ages. Sample-barcoded 5' priming and a J-beta primer mix drove a second PCR of roughly 6 to 12 cycles. Each cDNA molecule was tagged by a template-switch adaptor that had 12 random nucleotides. TCRdb used MiXCR to reprocess the 5' RACE reads, holding one entry per CDR3 protein. Among some 1.6 million distinct CDR3 sequences, roughly 30% were seen once, and the ten largest hold about 10%. Findings and caveats of the study: Roughly linear age-related decline in beta diversity appeared, significant by age around 38.

This CDR3 comprises 12 residues. Germline V CDR1 and CDR2: MNHEY, SMNVEV (reference sequence). Trimming at V came to 5 bases and at J to 6 bases, leaving 2 bases not matched to a gene. Peripheral blood was drawn, approximately 9.4 milliliters per donor. Specimen: blood. The sequence came from a woman younger than 45 in good health. The gene calls are TRBV27 and TRBJ2-3; TRBD1 matches at 7 bases. Here the CDR3 DNA reads TGTGCCAGCAGTGACAGGGTGGATACGCAGTATTTT. The encoded protein is CASSDRVDTQYF.